This TCR beta chain was captured in a study of T cells generated in artificial thymic organoids (TCRdb year 2017). Concerning the study at large: The TCR alpha and beta CDR3 repertoires of CD8 single positive T cells derived from in vitro artificial thymic organoids were compared with those of thymic and peripheral blood naive CD8 T cells. The displayed repertoire sequencing data were described as being representative of three independent experiments.

This clonotype was seen a handful of times. Which antigen it targets is not known. There are no base qualities to consult, and no much larger clone falls within one base. Overall study results and their limits: No skewed Valpha or Vbeta usage appeared in organoid-derived T cells, arguing against dominance of unconventional lineages or clonal expansions. The TCR clonotype diversity of organoid-derived CD8 single positive T cells was physiological and comparable to that of naive CD8 T cells from thymus and blood.

For CDR1 and CDR2, the germline V gene lists SGHTA and FQGNSA. Trimming at the junction amounts to 5 bases on V and 8 bases on J, and the germline ends lie 15 bases apart. Inclusive of the bounding cysteine and phenylalanine, the CDR3 is 13 residues long. Only CDR3 DNA is held: 39 bases, read in frame from base 1. Artificial thymic organoids were generated by aggregating human HSPCs with MS5 murine stromal cells transduced with human DLL1, and the organoids were cultured at an air-liquid interface. The cells used to seed the organoids were FACS-purified CD34+CD3- hematopoietic stem and progenitor cells from which residual T cells had been depleted. The culture medium for the organoids was serum-free RB27, which consists of RPMI 1640 supplemented with B27, FLT3L, IL-7 and ascorbic acid. Before RNA extraction, CD3+TCRalphabeta+CD8 single positive T cells from organoids and thymus were sorted by FACS. For each sample, total RNA was purified from approximately 40,000 to 200,000 sorted cells using the RNeasy Micro kit, and RNA quality was assessed on an Agilent RNA 6000 Nano chip.

Separate semi-nested PCR amplifications were run for the TCRalpha and TCRbeta libraries, using Advantage 2 and reverse primers located in the TRAC or TRBC constant regions. Between roughly 3.5 and 550 ng of total RNA was used as input for first-strand cDNA synthesis. The TCR cDNA libraries were generated by 5'-RACE using the SMARTer PCR cDNA Synthesis kit, with a poly-dT primer driving first-strand synthesis. Each semi-nested reverse primer in the constant region carried a 5-nucleotide sample-specific barcode, and the resulting products were cleaned up with the Zymo DNA Clean and Concentrator-5 kit. Up to ten barcoded samples were pooled, ligated to Illumina adaptors and sequenced as 2 x 150 bp paired-end reads on an Illumina MiSeq. The original pipeline was this. After demultiplexing, reads were aligned with BLAT to a custom library containing all human TRAV, TRAJ, TRBV, TRBD and TRBJ combinations from IMGT. The best BLAT hits were picked using pslCDnaFilter (-maxAligns=1, -ignoreIntrons), and custom Perl scripts were used to calculate clonotype frequencies. The public reads were reanalyzed by TCRdb: fastp trimming at Q25, MiXCR alignment, in-frame beta chains only. Each CDR3 protein appears once, grouped with its most common genes and DNA. Here the V and J calls rest on TCRdb's processing, not on the authors' analysis. The sample records over 6,000 distinct CDR3 sequences, 20% to 30% of which are singletons. The ten largest clonotypes hold less than 3.5% of the sample.

The sequence joins TRBV7-2 to TRBJ1-2, with the D gene too uncertain to name. The receptor was derived from a human donor who gave cord blood stem cells for thymic organoid culture, a cardiac surgery patient who gave postnatal thymus, or a blood donor (not recorded which). Sequenced input: naive CD8+ T cells grown in artificial thymic organoids from cord blood stem and progenitor cells. Reading the label with the study, this specimen's cell subset or site is: CD3+TCRalphabeta+CD8SP T cells; for blood, CD45RO-CCR7+ naive CD8+ T cells. The DNA sequence follows: TGTGCCAGCAGCCAGAGGGCTACCGGGGGCTACACCTTC. This sequence encodes CASSQRATGGYTF.